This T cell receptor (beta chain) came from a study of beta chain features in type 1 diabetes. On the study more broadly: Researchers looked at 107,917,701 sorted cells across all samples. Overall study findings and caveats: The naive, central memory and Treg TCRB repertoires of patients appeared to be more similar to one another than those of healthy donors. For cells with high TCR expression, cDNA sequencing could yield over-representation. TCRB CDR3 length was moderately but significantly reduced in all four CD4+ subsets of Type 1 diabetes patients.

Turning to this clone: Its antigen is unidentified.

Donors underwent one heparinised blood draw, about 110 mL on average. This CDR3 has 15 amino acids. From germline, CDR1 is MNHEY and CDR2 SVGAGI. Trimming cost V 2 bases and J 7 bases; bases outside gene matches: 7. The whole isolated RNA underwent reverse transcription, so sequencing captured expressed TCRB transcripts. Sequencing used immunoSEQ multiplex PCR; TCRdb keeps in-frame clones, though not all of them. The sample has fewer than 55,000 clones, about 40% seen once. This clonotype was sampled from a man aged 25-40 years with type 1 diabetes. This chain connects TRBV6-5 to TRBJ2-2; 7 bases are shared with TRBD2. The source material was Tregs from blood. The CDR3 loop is CASSYGGRGSGELFF. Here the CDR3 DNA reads TGTGCCAGCAGTTACGGGGGGAGGGGCAGCGGGGAGCTGTTTTTT.